A single sample is the source of the 22 T cell receptor beta chains below, sequenced in a study of T cells in localized non-small cell lung cancer. Sequencing was performed with immunoSEQ multiplex PCR; in TCRdb, only in-frame clones are kept and a portion is missing. The sample has approximately 25,000 clones, over 75% seen once. The material sequenced was peripheral blood, taken before any cancer treatment. All receptors come from a woman aged 40 to 75 with stage I lung adenocarcinoma.

The chain recombines TRBV2 with TRBJ2-3; the D is unclear. The V and J ends lost 7 bases and 7 bases respectively, with 18 bases between them. Germline CDR1 and CDR2: SNHLY and FYNNEI. CDR3 length: 14 residues. In DNA, the CDR3 is TGTGCCAGCACTAGGGCGGAGACATTGAATACGCAGTATTTT. Its translation is CASTRAETLNTQYF.

The chain recombines TRBV4-3 with TRBJ1-2, with 7 nucleotides matching TRBD1. Germline V gene lookup returns CDR1 LGHNA and CDR2 YSLEER. The CDR3 covers 15 residues. V was clipped by 2 bases and J by 0 bases; unmatched bases: 3. In nucleotides, the CDR3 is TGCGCCAGCAGCCAAAGGGACAGATCTAACTATGGCTACACCTTC. Protein sequence: CASSQRDRSNYGYTF.

The chain links TRBV10-1 to TRBJ2-3; TRBD2 is a possible D gene (5 bases). The CDR3 extends over 17 amino acids. Germline CDR1 and CDR2: WNHNN and SYGVQD (reference sequence). With 2 bases removed from V and 0 bases from J, the gap between germline ends came to 15 bases. In nucleotides, the CDR3 is TGCGCCAGCAGTGAGGGCCGGAGCGGAGTTAGCACAGATACGCAGTATTTT. It specifies CASSEGRSGVSTDTQYF.

V usage is TRBV28 and J usage is TRBJ2-6, with TRBD2 identical over 11 bases. Germline V gene data show CDR1 as MDHEN and CDR2 as SYDVKM. This CDR3 has 17 residues. V gave up 5 bases and J gave up 0 bases; unmatched junction bases: 3. The CDR3 reads CASSPGTSGSGANVLTF. The DNA of the CDR3 is TGTGCCAGCAGTCCCGGGACTAGCGGCTCTGGGGCCAACGTCCTGACTTTC.

The chain carries TRBV6-6 and TRBJ1-1; 7 bases are shared with TRBD1. V was pared by 2 bases and J by 8 bases, with 2 bases of the junction left unmatched. The CDR3 totals 12 residues. Germline values: CDR1 MNHNY, CDR2 SVGAGI (reference sequence). The CDR3 DNA follows: TGTGCCAGCAGTTACGGACAGGTAGAAGCTTTCTTT. It translates to CASSYGQVEAFF.

The J gene is TRBJ1-6, the V gene TRBV5-1, with D uncertain. Germline V gene data show CDR1 as SGHRS and CDR2 as YFSETQ. CDR3 length: 18 amino acids. V shed 0 bases and J shed 5 bases, with 18 bases lying between them. The CDR3 DNA follows: TGCGCCAGCAGCTTGGGGTATCTCGCCTTCCCTGATAATTCACCCCTCCACTTT. As protein: CASSLGYLAFPDNSPLHF.

The V call is TRBV5-1, the J call TRBJ1-1; D remains ambiguous. The CDR3 length is 14 residues. Looked up from germline, CDR1 is SGHRS and CDR2 is YFSETQ. V was pared by 1 base and J by 2 bases, with 9 bases between. CDR3 region: CASSLMDGNTEAFF. CDR3 DNA sequence: TGCGCCAGCAGCTTGATGGACGGAAACACTGAAGCTTTCTTT. The complete variable domain, with remaining parts taken from reference TRBV5-1 and TRBJ1-1, reads KAGVTQTPRYLIKTRGQQVTLSCSPISGHRSVSWYQQTPGQGLQFLFEYFSETQRNKGNFPGRFSGRQFSNSRSEMNVSTLELGDSALYLCASSLMDGNTEAFFGQGTRLTVV.

This clone has a single count. The gene calls are TRBV18 and TRBJ1-3; D possibly corresponds to TRBD1 (5 bases). The V and J ends lost 3 bases and 0 bases respectively, with 12 bases between them. This CDR3 is built from 16 residues. Per the germline V gene, CDR1 is KGHSH and CDR2 is LQKENI. CDR3 sequence: CASSPPDRYSGNTIYF. DNA of the CDR3: TGTGCCAGCTCACCTCCCGACAGATACTCTGGAAACACCATATATTTT.

V is TRBV25-1 and J is TRBJ1-2; D gene uncertain. CDR3 size: 12 residues. Germline V gene data show CDR1 as MGHDK and CDR2 as SYGVNS. V dropped 1 base and J dropped 7 bases, with 7 bases sitting between them. The CDR3 sequence: CASSELTRGYTF. CDR3 in DNA: TGTGCCAGCAGTGAATTGACACGTGGCTACACCTTC.

The chain couples TRBV4-3 to TRBJ2-7; the match to TRBD2 covers 7 bases. With V trimmed by 4 bases and J by 6 bases, 15 bases remained unmatched. The CDR3 length is 16 residues. The germline V gene encodes CDR1 LGHNA and CDR2 YSLEER. CDR3 bases: TGCGCCAGCAGCCCCTACCGAACTGGAACGGGGGGCGAGCAGTACTTC. This sequence encodes CASSPYRTGTGGEQYF.

The chain couples TRBV5-4 to TRBJ2-2; no definite D call. The V and J ends lost 4 bases and 4 bases respectively, with 8 bases between them. CDR1 and CDR2 from the germline V gene are SGHNT and YYREEE (reference sequence). The CDR3 totals 13 residues. CDR3 sequence: CASSLWATGELFF. In nucleotides, the CDR3 is TGTGCCAGCAGCCTATGGGCCACCGGGGAGCTGTTTTTT.

The chain joins TRBV7-2 to TRBJ2-7; TRBD1 is a possible D gene (6 bases). V lost 1 base and J lost 1, with 17 bases in between. Germline V gene data show CDR1 as SGHTA and CDR2 as FQGNSA. The CDR3 spans 17 residues. The CDR3 nucleotides read TGTGCCAGCAGCTTAGGGACAGCACTAAGGCGGTCCTACGAGCAGTACTTC. It translates to CASSLGTALRRSYEQYF. The whole variable domain, filled in from reference TRBV7-2 and TRBJ2-7, reads GAGVSQSPSNKVTEKGKDVELRCDPISGHTALYWYRQSLGQGLEFLIYFQGNSAPDKSGLPSDRFSAERTGGSVSTLTIQRTQQEDSAVYLCASSLGTALRRSYEQYFGPGTRLTVT.

The chain joins TRBV2 to TRBJ2-2, with a tentative D call TRBD2 (6 bases). V gave up 7 bases and J gave up 1 base, with 16 bases separating them. Looked up from germline, CDR1 is SNHLY and CDR2 is FYNNEI. The CDR3 sequence is 16 residues long. The CDR3 here is CASTQGGGVNTGELFF. The CDR3 region has the DNA TGTGCCAGCACCCAAGGAGGCGGGGTGAACACCGGGGAGCTGTTTTTT.

The V gene is TRBV7-9, the J gene TRBJ1-1; tentatively, D is TRBD1 (5 bases). CDR3 length: 15 amino acids. V was cut by 3 bases and J by 4 bases, with 15 bases left in between. Germline V gene data show CDR1 as SEHNR and CDR2 as FQNEAQ (reference sequence). In nucleotides, the CDR3 is TGTGCCAGCAGCTTCAGGGACTGGAGGGGCACTGAAGCTTTCTTT. Translation gives CASSFRDWRGTEAFF.

The chain links TRBV5-4 to TRBJ2-7; TRBD2 is a possible D gene (5 bases). This CDR3 has 14 amino acids. Deletions cut 4 bases from V and 0 bases from J, with 11 bases between. Germline V lookup: CDR1 SGHNT, CDR2 YYREEE (reference sequence). The CDR3 sequence is CASSRGPSSYEQYF. The CDR3 region has the DNA TGTGCCAGCAGCCGGGGTCCTAGCTCCTACGAGCAGTACTTC.

The V and J genes are TRBV2 and TRBJ2-1; the D is unclear. Between the trimmed V and J ends, which lost 7 bases and 9 bases, there was a span of 13 bases. The CDR3 loop spans 12 amino acids. The V gene's germline CDR1 is SNHLY and CDR2 FYNNEI. The CDR3 nucleotides read TGTGCCAGCACAACAGAAGTCAGTGAGCAGTTCTTC. Translated, it gives CASTTEVSEQFF.

This clone occurred a few times. V gene TRBV19 combines with J gene TRBJ1-1; a weak D match, TRBD1 (5 bases). Germline CDR1 is LNHDA and CDR2 is SQIVND (reference sequence). The ends were cut back, 6 bases at V and 3 bases at J, with 17 bases in the middle. The CDR3 consists of 15 residues. CDR3 residues: CASSPDSRTDTEAFF. In DNA, the CDR3 is TGTGCCAGTAGCCCCGACAGTAGGACGGACACTGAAGCTTTCTTT.

The chain carries TRBV9 and TRBJ2-1; 14 positions match TRBD2. Germline-derived CDR1 and CDR2 are SGDLS and YYNGEE. The CDR3 loop spans 16 amino acids. Unmatched junction bases numbered 6, after V lost 3 bases and J lost 7 bases. The CDR3 sequence is CASSAGLAGDGNEQFF. CDR3 coding DNA: TGTGCCAGCAGCGCGGGACTAGCGGGAGATGGAAATGAGCAGTTCTTC.

The J gene is TRBJ1-5, the V gene TRBV4-2; TRBD1 agrees at 7 bases. The CDR3 loop spans 16 amino acids. Germline trimming cut 3 bases from V and 2 bases from J; bases unmatched to any gene: 7. Germline V CDR1 and CDR2: LGHNA, YNFKEQ. The CDR3 sequence is CASSHQTGAGNQPQHF. CDR3 nucleotide sequence: TGTGCCAGCAGCCACCAAACAGGGGCCGGCAATCAGCCCCAGCATTTT.

The rearrangement joins TRBV4-2 to TRBJ2-6, with TRBD1 matching over 7 bases. Per the germline V gene, CDR1 is LGHNA and CDR2 is YNFKEQ. This CDR3 is 17 amino acids long. The J segment lost 4 bases and the V segment lost 3 bases, leaving 9 bases of the junction unmatched. The CDR3 loop is CASSHGTDHGGANVLTF. The CDR3 bases are TGTGCCAGCAGCCACGGGACAGATCATGGAGGGGCCAACGTCCTGACTTTC.

J is TRBJ1-1 and V is TRBV18; the D is unclear. Trimming left V 2 bases short and J 5 bases short, with 9 bases between. Germline CDR1 KGHSH, CDR2 LQKENI. CDR3 size: 13 residues. DNA of the CDR3: TGTGCCAGCTCACCAGCAGGAAGGACTGAAGCTTTCTTT. It is translated as CASSPAGRTEAFF.

This clone was counted once. The chain couples TRBV4-3 to TRBJ2-3; D possibly corresponds to TRBD2 (6 bases). The CDR3 has 16 amino acids. Per germline, CDR1 LGHNA and CDR2 YSLEER. Between the trimmed V and J ends, which lost 1 base and 6 bases, there was a span of 17 bases. The CDR3 loop is CASSQARGGAPDTQYF. CDR3 DNA sequence: TGCGCCAGCAGCCAAGCCCGGGGCGGGGCCCCGGATACGCAGTATTTT.